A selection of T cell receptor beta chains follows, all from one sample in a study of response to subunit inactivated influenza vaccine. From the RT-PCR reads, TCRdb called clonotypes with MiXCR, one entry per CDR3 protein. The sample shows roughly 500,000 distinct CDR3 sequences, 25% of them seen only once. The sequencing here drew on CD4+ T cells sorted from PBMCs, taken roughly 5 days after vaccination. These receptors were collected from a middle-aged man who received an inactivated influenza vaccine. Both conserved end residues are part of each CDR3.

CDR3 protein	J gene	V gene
CASSVLGANEQFF	TRBJ2-1	TRBV6-5
CSVGDRARSGELFF	TRBJ2-2	TRBV29-1
CSVERTGFHTGELFF	TRBJ2-2	TRBV29-1
CASSLRSTTKETQYF	TRBJ2-5	TRBV27
CATDAGPSSGANVLTF	TRBJ2-6	TRBV12-3/TRBV12-4
CASGRTQETQYF	TRBJ2-5	TRBV5-1
CASRNNWDSGNTIYF	TRBJ1-3	TRBV6-1
CASRYRIPTDTQYF	TRBJ2-3	TRBV6-2/TRBV6-3
CASSLFGNDGSYEQYF	TRBJ2-7	TRBV28
CASSLAGSGARREQFF	TRBJ2-1	TRBV7-9
CSVVPNDRGPDEQYF	TRBJ2-7	TRBV29-1
CASGPGQGANSPLHF	TRBJ1-6	TRBV4-2
CATSNPAAGEQYF	TRBJ2-7	TRBV6-1
CASSDGQGLRGEKLFF	TRBJ1-4	TRBV2
CSAGRTPGEKQFF	TRBJ2-1	TRBV20-1
CASSLEVARGRRANYGYTF	TRBJ1-2	TRBV5-1
CASSPWASGGGEQFF	TRBJ2-1	TRBV7-2
CASSLGGTGTGELFF	TRBJ2-2	TRBV7-2
CASSLFGGSNTEAFF	TRBJ1-1	TRBV12-3/TRBV12-4
CASRSAAGPDTQYF	TRBJ2-3	TRBV12-3/TRBV12-4
CSATNFNYEQYF	TRBJ2-7	TRBV20-1
CASSLEARPYGELFF	TRBJ2-2	TRBV5-1
CASTRSTDTQYF	TRBJ2-3	TRBV12-3/TRBV12-4
CASSQAPDNQPQHF	TRBJ1-5	TRBV4-3
CASHKDLRETQYF	TRBJ2-5	TRBV5-1
CSAQLRTVTNYGYTF	TRBJ1-2	TRBV20-1
CASSYLDLAGETQYF	TRBJ2-5	TRBV12-1
CSVGLNTGELFF	TRBJ2-2	TRBV29-1
CSVSYSGAYNEQFF	TRBJ2-1	TRBV20-1
CASSLQSGRDGELFF	TRBJ2-2	TRBV7-2
CASSLAGTPGYEQYF	TRBJ2-7	TRBV7-2
CASSSRLAPATDTQYF	TRBJ2-3	TRBV28
CSVVLAGIYEQYF	TRBJ2-7	TRBV29-1
CASSLTGTQAFF	TRBJ1-1	TRBV7-9
CASRGGGYTF	TRBJ1-2	TRBV6-6
CASRPGAGREQYF	TRBJ2-7	TRBV12-3/TRBV12-4
CASSSSGNSYEQYF	TRBJ2-7	TRBV7-2
CSGLAGINNEQFF	TRBJ2-1	TRBV20-1
CSARDRPGELFF	TRBJ2-2	TRBV20-1
CAISEGLTSGFTDTQYF	TRBJ2-3	TRBV10-3
CASSLFSGTTQETQYF	TRBJ2-5	TRBV7-2
CASSLVGTGGIHEQYF	TRBJ2-7	TRBV11-2
CASSYGTSAKNIQYF	TRBJ2-4	TRBV6-5
CASSSGIYEQYF	TRBJ2-7	TRBV5-1
CSVEPSGGIDTQYF	TRBJ2-3	TRBV29-1
CSVGQREGREQFF	TRBJ2-1	TRBV29-1
CSARLGTLGGPLHF	TRBJ1-6	TRBV20-1
CASSPSLGRETQYF	TRBJ2-5	TRBV12-3/TRBV12-4
CSAVGSQETQYF	TRBJ2-5	TRBV20-1
CASSLRVAGEGDEQFF	TRBJ2-1	TRBV28
CSVTRDRETQYF	TRBJ2-5	TRBV29-1
CASSLGLAGATTDTQYF	TRBJ2-3	TRBV3-1
CASSLYYGSGNTIYF	TRBJ1-3	TRBV7-2
CASSLATGLVIREQYF	TRBJ2-7	TRBV7-8
CASSFAGAGEQYF	TRBJ2-7	TRBV27
CASIGTSGGDEQFF	TRBJ2-1	TRBV5-1
CASSIDVTGMGSPLHF	TRBJ1-6	TRBV12-3/TRBV12-4
CASSSGRYSPLHF	TRBJ1-6	TRBV12-3/TRBV12-4
CSVTWGGSYNEQFF	TRBJ2-1	TRBV29-1
CSASGQGVYEQYF	TRBJ2-7	TRBV20-1